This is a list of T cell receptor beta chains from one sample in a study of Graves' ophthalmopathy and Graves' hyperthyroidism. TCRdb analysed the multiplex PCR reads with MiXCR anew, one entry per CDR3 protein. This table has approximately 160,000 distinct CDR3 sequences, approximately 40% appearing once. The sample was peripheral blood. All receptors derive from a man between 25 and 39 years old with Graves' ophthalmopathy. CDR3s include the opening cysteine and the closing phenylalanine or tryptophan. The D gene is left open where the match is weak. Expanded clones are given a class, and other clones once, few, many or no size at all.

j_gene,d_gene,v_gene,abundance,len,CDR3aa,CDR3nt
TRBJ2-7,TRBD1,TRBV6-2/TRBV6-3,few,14,CASSYFGQGDEQYF,TGTGCCAGCAGTTATTTCGGACAGGGTGACGAGCAGTACTTC
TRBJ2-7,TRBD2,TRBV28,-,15,CASSLKLAGVGEQYF,TGTGCCAGCAGTTTAAAGCTAGCGGGAGTAGGGGAGCAGTACTTC
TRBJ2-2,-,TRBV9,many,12,CASSVDAGELFF,TGTGCCAGCAGCGTAGACGCTGGGGAGCTGTTTTTT
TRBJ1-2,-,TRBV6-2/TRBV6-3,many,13,CASRLQGIDGYTF,TGTGCCAGCAGATTACAGGGAATTGATGGCTACACCTTC
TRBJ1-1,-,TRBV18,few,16,CASSPKGGRINTEAFF,TGTGCCAGCTCACCAAAGGGGGGAAGGATAAACACTGAAGCTTTCTTT
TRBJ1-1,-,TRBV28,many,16,CASSSPGPRQFHEAFF,TGTGCCAGCAGTTCCCCCGGCCCCCGTCAGTTCCATGAAGCTTTCTTT
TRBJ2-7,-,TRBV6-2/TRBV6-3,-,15,CASSPLGGQTYEQYF,TGTGCCAGCAGCCCTCTCGGGGGACAGACCTACGAGCAGTACTTC
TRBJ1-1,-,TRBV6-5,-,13,CASSYEMDTEAFF,TGTGCCAGCAGTTATGAGATGGACACTGAAGCTTTCTTT
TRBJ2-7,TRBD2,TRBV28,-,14,CASSVGLAVYEQYF,TGTGCCAGCAGTGTGGGACTAGCGGTGTACGAGCAGTACTTC
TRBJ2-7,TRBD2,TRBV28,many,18,CASSSFGLADSSSYEQYF,TGTGCCAGCAGCTCCTTCGGACTAGCGGACTCTAGCTCCTACGAGCAGTACTTC
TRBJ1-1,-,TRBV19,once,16,CASNSLNRHMNTEAFF,TGTGCCAGTAACTCGTTAAACAGGCATATGAACACTGAAGCTTTCTTT
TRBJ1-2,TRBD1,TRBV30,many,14,CAWSPGQGVYGYTF,TGTGCCTGGTCGCCGGGACAGGGGGTTTATGGCTACACCTTC
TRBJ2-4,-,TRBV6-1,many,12,CASSRSEHIQYF,TGTGCCAGCAGCCGATCGGAACACATTCAGTACTTC
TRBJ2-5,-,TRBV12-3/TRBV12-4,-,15,CASSWAGRRQETQYF,TGTGCCAGCAGTTGGGCGGGGCGGCGGCAAGAGACCCAGTACTTC
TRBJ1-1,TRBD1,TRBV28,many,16,CASSWISEGAATEAFF,TGTGCCAGCAGTTGGATCTCAGAGGGGGCGGCCACTGAAGCTTTCTTT
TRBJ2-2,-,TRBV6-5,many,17,CASSYPKDGGNTGELFF,TGTGCCAGCAGTTACCCGAAAGATGGGGGGAACACCGGGGAGCTGTTTTTT
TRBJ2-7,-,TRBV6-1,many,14,CASRDDRQSYEQYF,TGTGCCAGCAGGGACGACAGGCAATCCTACGAGCAGTACTTC
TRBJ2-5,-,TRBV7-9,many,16,CASSLAEGKAQETQYF,TGTGCCAGCAGCTTAGCGGAGGGGAAGGCGCAAGAGACCCAGTACTTC
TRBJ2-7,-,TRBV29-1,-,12,CSVEGRGYEQYF,TGCAGCGTTGAAGGTAGGGGATACGAGCAGTACTTC
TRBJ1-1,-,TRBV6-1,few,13,CATQTGLNTEAFF,TGTGCCACCCAGACAGGCTTGAACACTGAAGCTTTCTTT
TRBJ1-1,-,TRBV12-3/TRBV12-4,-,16,CASSPLGQLMNTEAFF,TGTGCCAGCAGTCCCCTTGGACAGCTCATGAACACTGAAGCTTTCTTT
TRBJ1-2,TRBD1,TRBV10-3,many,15,CAISDLGTETYGYTF,TGTGCCATCAGTGATCTTGGGACAGAGACCTATGGCTACACCTTC
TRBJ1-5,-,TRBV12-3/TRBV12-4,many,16,CASSSPGPTSLWPQHF,TGTGCCAGCAGTTCCCCGGGACCGACGTCCTTGTGGCCCCAGCATTTT
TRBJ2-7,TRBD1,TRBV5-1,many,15,CASSSGQGDPYEQYF,TGCGCCAGCAGCTCAGGACAGGGGGACCCCTACGAGCAGTACTTC
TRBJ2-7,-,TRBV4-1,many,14,CASSPGDGSYEQYF,TGCGCCAGCAGCCCCGGGGATGGGTCCTACGAGCAGTACTTC
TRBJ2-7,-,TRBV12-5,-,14,CASGVSGTAYEQYF,TGTGCTAGTGGCGTATCCGGGACCGCCTACGAGCAGTACTTC
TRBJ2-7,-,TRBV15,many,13,CATSRDRKWEQYF,TGTGCCACCAGCAGAGATCGGAAGTGGGAGCAGTACTTC
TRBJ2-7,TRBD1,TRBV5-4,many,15,CASSSVWTGVHEQYF,TGTGCCAGCAGCTCTGTTTGGACAGGGGTTCACGAGCAGTACTTC
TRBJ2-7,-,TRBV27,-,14,CASSDQAGLYEQYF,TGTGCCAGCAGTGACCAGGCGGGCTTGTACGAGCAGTACTTC
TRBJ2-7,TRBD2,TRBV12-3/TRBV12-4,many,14,CASRLAGNSYEQYF,TGTGCCAGCAGACTAGCGGGAAACTCCTACGAGCAGTACTTC
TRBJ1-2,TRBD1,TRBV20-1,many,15,CSARVATGGIYGYTF,TGCAGTGCTAGAGTTGCGACAGGGGGCATCTATGGCTACACCTTC
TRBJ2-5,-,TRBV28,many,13,CASRKEYQETQYF,TGTGCCAGCAGGAAGGAGTATCAAGAGACCCAGTACTTC
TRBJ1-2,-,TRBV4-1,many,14,CASSQVGWDYGYTF,TGCGCCAGCAGCCAAGTCGGATGGGACTATGGCTACACCTTC
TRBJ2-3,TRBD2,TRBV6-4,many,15,CASGNPGLKADTQYF,TGTGCCAGCGGCAATCCGGGACTAAAGGCAGATACGCAGTATTTT